These 24 T cell receptor beta chains came from one sample sequenced in a study of T cells in Graves' hyperthyroidism and ophthalmopathy. Template material for amplifying TCR beta CDR3 regions consisted of RNA transcripts. HTBI primers were used for first-round RT-PCR of the TCR CDR3. Using its own MiXCR run on the multiplex PCR reads, TCRdb lists one record per CDR3 protein. The table includes about 620,000 distinct CDR3 sequences, roughly 17% detected once. Specimen: blood. These receptors were collected from a woman between 25 and 40 years old with Graves' hyperthyroidism.

This clonotype was counted many times. The J gene is TRBJ2-7, the V gene TRBV28; TRBD1 might be the D (5 bases). V dropped 7 bases and J dropped 3 bases, with 13 bases sitting between them. CDR3 size: 13 residues. Germline loops: CDR1 MDHEN, CDR2 SYDVKM. This CDR3 is CASKGQGNYEQYF. The CDR3 DNA follows: TGTGCCAGCAAGGGTCAGGGAAACTACGAGCAGTACTTC.

The chain links TRBV5-4 to TRBJ2-1; the match to TRBD2 covers 8 bases. The CDR3 loop spans 16 amino acids. Per germline, CDR1 SGHNT and CDR2 YYREEE (reference sequence). J lost 1 base, V lost 4 bases, and 7 bases had no gene match. CDR3 amino acids: CASSQRGGDSYNEQFF. In nucleotides, the CDR3 is TGTGCCAGCAGCCAACGGGGGGGGGATTCCTACAATGAGCAGTTCTTC.

This clonotype was counted only a few times. This chain connects TRBV30 to TRBJ1-6, with D uncertain. Germline V lookup: CDR1 GTSNPN, CDR2 SVGIG (reference sequence). V was shortened by 4 bases and J by 0 bases, with 13 bases between the two germline ends. This CDR3 contains 16 residues. The DNA of the CDR3 is TGTGCCTGGACCCATACACAGAGCTCCTATAATTCACCCCTCCACTTT. Protein product: CAWTHTQSSYNSPLHF.

The chain uses TRBV20-1 and TRBJ2-7, with 8 bases matching TRBD2. The CDR3 contains 12 residues. V was pared by 5 bases and J by 2 bases, with 2 bases of the junction left unmatched. Germline V gene sequence: CDR1 DFQATT, CDR2 SNEGSKA (reference sequence). The DNA for the CDR3 is TGCAGTGCTTTCGGGAGGGCCTACGAGCAGTACTTC. Translation gives CSAFGRAYEQYF.

This clonotype was detected only a few times. This chain joins TRBV7-2 and TRBJ2-1; 9 bases are a match to TRBD2. V gave up 5 bases and J gave up 8 bases; unmatched junction bases: 7. The CDR3 is made up of 14 amino acids. Germline V gene data show CDR1 as SGHTA and CDR2 as FQGNSA. Here the CDR3 reads CASSLIAGDHEQFF. For the CDR3, the DNA is TGTGCCAGCAGCCTCATAGCGGGAGATCATGAGCAGTTCTTC.

This clonotype was recorded at least ten times. J is TRBJ1-2 and V is TRBV11-2, with a weak D call TRBD1 (5 bases). Germline V gene data show CDR1 as SGHAT and CDR2 as FQNNGV. The V end was cut by 5 bases, the J end by 7 bases, with 14 bases between. This CDR3 comprises 13 residues. As DNA, the CDR3 is TGTGCCAGCAGCATCGGCAGGGTGGCTGGCTACACCTTC. This gives the protein CASSIGRVAGYTF.

This clonotype appeared many times. The chain uses TRBV28 and TRBJ1-1, with D hard to call. CDR1 and CDR2 from the germline V gene are MDHEN and SYDVKM. With 3 bases removed from V and 4 bases from J, the gap between germline ends came to 6 bases. The CDR3 is 12 amino acids. The CDR3 sequence: CASSFGVTEAFF. CDR3 DNA: TGTGCCAGCAGTTTTGGGGTCACTGAAGCTTTCTTT.

V and J are TRBV5-1 and TRBJ1-1; perhaps TRBD1 as D (6 bases). Trimming stripped 4 bases from V and 6 bases from J, with 16 bases between. CDR1 is SGHRS, CDR2 YFSETQ, per germline. This CDR3 has 14 amino acids. CDR3 protein: CASSLTGPGAEAFF. In DNA form, the CDR3 reads TGCGCCAGCAGCCTAACAGGGCCCGGCGCTGAAGCTTTCTTT.

The genes are TRBV20-1 and TRBJ2-3; possible D gene TRBD2, 5 bases. Germline-derived CDR1 and CDR2 are DFQATT and SNEGSKA (reference sequence). The V and J ends lost 1 base and 4 bases respectively, with 12 bases between them. The CDR3 spans 14 residues. CDR3 nucleotide sequence: TGCAGTGCTAGAGTCGCGGGTGGGGCAGATACGCAGTATTTT. This translates into CSARVAGGADTQYF.

This clonotype was detected a few times. This chain uses TRBV20-1 with TRBJ2-7; the match to TRBD2 covers 7 bases. The CDR3 covers 13 residues. Germline V lookup: CDR1 DFQATT, CDR2 SNEGSKA (reference sequence). Trimming removed 3 bases from V and 0 bases from J; junction bases left unmatched: 2. CDR3 sequence: CSASGRSSYEQYF. In DNA form, the CDR3 reads TGCAGTGCTAGCGGGAGGAGCTCCTACGAGCAGTACTTC.

The sample holds a few counts of this clonotype. The V gene is TRBV19, the J gene TRBJ1-6; no clear D. The CDR3 has 15 residues. V dropped 1 base and J dropped 7 bases, with 11 bases sitting between them. Germline lookup yields CDR1 LNHDA and CDR2 SQIVND (reference sequence). CDR3 amino acids: CASSIGADNNSPLHF. The CDR3 coding sequence is TGTGCCAGTAGTATAGGGGCCGACAACAATTCACCCCTCCACTTT.

This clonotype was found a few times. The genes are TRBV28 and TRBJ2-7, with 7 bases identical to TRBD2. The germline CDR1 and CDR2 sequences are MDHEN and SYDVKM. The length of the CDR3 is 13 residues. The V and J ends lost 8 bases and 6 bases, in that order; junction bases with no gene match: 10. CDR3 protein: CASYSWGGGEQYF. The DNA of the CDR3 is TGTGCCAGCTACTCCTGGGGGGGGGGCGAGCAGTACTTC.

This clonotype was seen only once. The chain links TRBV7-9 to TRBJ2-7; D may be TRBD2 (5 bases). V lost 5 bases and J 3 bases, leaving 11 bases between the germline ends. Germline CDR1 SEHNR, CDR2 FQNEAQ (reference sequence). The CDR3 sequence is 13 residues long. Written as DNA, the CDR3 is TGTGCCAGCAGCCACGCTAGCATCTACGAGCAGTACTTC. Its translation is CASSHASIYEQYF.

This chain links TRBV7-6 with TRBJ2-7; D gene uncertain. The length of the CDR3 is 12 residues. Per germline, CDR1 SGHVS and CDR2 FNYEAQ. Trimming stripped 5 bases from V and 2 bases from J, with 7 bases between. The CDR3 loop reads CASSGSTYEQYF. The CDR3 nucleotides read TGTGCCAGCAGCGGAAGTACCTACGAGCAGTACTTC.

This clonotype showed up many times. This chain connects TRBV28 to TRBJ2-1; the D gene is possibly TRBD2 (5 bases). V was trimmed by 3 bases and J by 3 bases, leaving 12 bases between them. Germline V gene sequence: CDR1 MDHEN, CDR2 SYDVKM. The CDR3 runs 15 residues. This chain's CDR3 is CASSLQRTIYNEQFF. DNA of the CDR3: TGTGCCAGCAGTTTGCAGCGGACCATCTACAATGAGCAGTTCTTC.

Here the CDR3 reads CASSLEVGHTYEQYF. Written as DNA, the CDR3 is TGCGCCAGCAGCTTGGAGGTGGGACATACTTACGAGCAGTACTTC. The V and J genes are TRBV5-1 and TRBJ2-7; D is perhaps TRBD1 (6 bases). Germline V gene data show CDR1 as SGHRS and CDR2 as YFSETQ. The CDR3 has 15 amino acids. V was clipped by 0 bases and J by 4 bases, with 14 bases between them.

This clonotype showed up many times. The chain recombines TRBV30 with TRBJ2-7, with a weak D call TRBD1 (5 bases). The germline V gene has CDR1 GTSNPN and CDR2 SVGIG (reference sequence). Between the trimmed V and J ends, which lost 4 bases and 2 bases, there was a span of 12 bases. The CDR3 extends over 13 amino acids. The CDR3 sequence: CAWIKTVPYEQYF. CDR3 coding DNA: TGTGCCTGGATAAAGACAGTCCCCTACGAGCAGTACTTC. The complete variable domain, with remaining parts taken from reference TRBV30 and TRBJ2-7, reads SQTIHQWPATLVQPVGSPLSLECTVEGTSNPNLYWYRQAAGRGLQLLFYSVGIGQISSEVPQNLSASRPQDRQFILSSKKLLLSDSGFYLCAWIKTVPYEQYFGPGTRLTVT.

This clonotype was seen a few times. This chain connects TRBV7-2 to TRBJ2-1, with D possibly matching TRBD1 (5 bases). Germline CDR1 reads SGHTA; CDR2 reads FQGNSA. CDR3 length: 12 residues. V lost 5 bases, J lost 13 bases, and 15 bases lay in between. The CDR3 spells CASSPRQQEQFF. The CDR3, as DNA: TGTGCCAGCAGCCCACGCCAACAGGAACAGTTCTTC.

The CDR3 reads CASSQGTPGTDTQYF. For the CDR3, the DNA is TGCGCCAGCAGCCAAGGGACACCGGGGACAGATACGCAGTATTTT. The chain has TRBV4-3 and TRBJ2-3, with D perhaps being TRBD1 or TRBD2 (5 bases each). CDR3 length equals 15 residues. Germline values: CDR1 LGHNA, CDR2 YSLEER. V was trimmed by 1 base and J by 3 bases, leaving 11 bases between them.

This clonotype was picked up many times. The chain carries TRBV20-1 and TRBJ2-1, with a tentative D call TRBD2 (6 bases). V was clipped by 0 bases and J by 10 bases, with 19 bases between them. Germline assignment: CDR1 DFQATT and CDR2 SNEGSKA (reference sequence). The CDR3 spans 15 residues. The CDR3 coding sequence is TGCAGTGCTAGAGATTGGGCGGGATCGGGTCACGAGCAGTTCTTC. Amino acid sequence: CSARDWAGSGHEQFF.

At least ten counts were recorded for this clonotype. This rearrangement joins TRBV10-3 to TRBJ2-1, with 7 bases matching TRBD2. CDR3 size: 15 residues. Per the germline V gene, CDR1 is ENHRY and CDR2 is SYGVKD. With V trimmed by 2 bases and J by 5 bases, 6 bases remained unmatched. This chain's CDR3 is CAISERASGDNEQFF. CDR3 bases: TGTGCCATCAGTGAGCGGGCTAGCGGTGACAATGAGCAGTTCTTC.

In its sample, this clonotype was seen a few times. The chain combines TRBV7-6 with TRBJ2-5, with D unclear. Germline CDR1 SGHVS, CDR2 FNYEAQ. The CDR3 has 17 residues. V lost 8 bases to trimming and J lost 0 bases, with 22 bases between them. The CDR3 DNA is TGTGCCAGCCACCCACCCAGCACATTGATCCACCAAGAGACCCAGTACTTC. This codes for CASHPPSTLIHQETQYF.

The genes are TRBV4-1 and TRBJ2-7; 10 bases agree with TRBD1. Germline V CDR1 and CDR2: MGHRA, YSYEKL. The CDR3 has 14 residues. Unmatched junction bases numbered 2, after V lost 1 base and J lost 5 bases. The CDR3 loop reads CASSQVGTGDEQYF. In DNA, the CDR3 is TGCGCCAGCAGCCAAGTAGGGACAGGGGACGAGCAGTACTTC.

This clonotype was recorded many times. This chain joins TRBV5-1 and TRBJ1-1; D unresolved. This CDR3 has 15 amino acids. The germline V gene encodes CDR1 SGHRS and CDR2 YFSETQ. V was shortened by 3 bases and J by 4 bases, with 16 bases between the two germline ends. The CDR3 sequence: CASSWSEEGGTEAFF. CDR3 nucleotides: TGCGCCAGCAGCTGGAGTGAGGAAGGTGGCACTGAAGCTTTCTTT.